The TCR beta chain described here comes from a study of blood T cell repertoires in COVID-19. Turning to the study itself: Whether acute or convalescent, the COVID-19 samples came from the United States, Italy and Spain.

Comment on this clone: Distinct nucleotide sequences in the sample also encode this CDR3.

The protocol was immunoSEQ multiplex PCR, while the TCRdb copy is restricted to in-frame clones and leaves out a portion. The profile shows around 310,000 clones, over 80% of them singletons. V shed 6 bases and J shed 4 bases, with 4 bases lying between them. The germline gives CDR1 MDHEN, CDR2 SYDVKM. The CDR3 runs to 10 residues. The rearrangement uses TRBV28 and TRBJ2-7; no firm D call. The sample taken for sequencing was PBMCs or T cells enriched from blood (not recorded which). The clonotype originates from a man between 25 and 39 years old who had recovered from COVID-19. This CDR3 reads CASSRYEQYF. CDR3 DNA: TGTGCCAGCAGCAGATACGAGCAGTACTTC.